This T cell receptor beta chain came from a study of T cell responses to AZD1222 COVID-19 vaccine. On the study more broadly: Second-dose intervals near 4 or 12 weeks were combined. Study-level points and caveats: Females outnumbered males among donors, who were mostly white British; clonal diversity was possibly underestimated. Reportedly, nearly half the spike-specific TCRs target unmutated variant regions. Spike-specific TCR breadth rose after two AZD1222 doses, and depth rose as well.

For this clone: Its antigen is still unknown.

The data were produced by immunoSEQ multiplex PCR, yet TCRdb's version contains in-frame clones alone and is incomplete. The sample lists around 130,000 clones; about 93% were seen once. Germline CDR1 and CDR2: SNHLY and FYNNEI. V dropped 8 bases and J dropped 5; count of bases not matched to a gene: 14. The CDR3 consists of 15 residues. The gene calls are TRBV2 and TRBJ2-7; TRBD1 aligns across 8 bases. The sequence came from an adult in good health. The specimen comprised peripheral blood, sampled on day 0 of AZD1222 vaccination. CDR3: CASSPPGTGLNEQYF. DNA for the CDR3: TGTGCCAGCTCGCCCCCGGGGACAGGTCTTAACGAGCAGTACTTC.